This T cell receptor (beta chain) was documented in a study of T cells in Graves' hyperthyroidism and ophthalmopathy. The study's findings and limits: Most clonotypes expanded in thyroid above 0.001 were likewise present in blood.

RNA transcripts yielded amplified TCR beta CDR3 regions. During a first-round RT-PCR of the TCR CDR3, the HTBI primer set was used. TCRdb fed the multiplex PCR reads into MiXCR, producing one record per CDR3 protein. The data show some 600,000 distinct CDR3 sequences, approximately 13% seen once. Newly diagnosed hyperthyroidism, duration under 2 months, in patients aged 18 to 65. Each diagnosis drew on symptoms, thyroxine, TRAb, thyroid ultrasound and orbital computed tomography findings. On this clonotype itself: Its antigen remains unknown.

Germline V gene sequence: CDR1 WSHSY, CDR2 SAAADI. Trimming removed 7 bases from V and 1 base from J, with 10 bases in between. The CDR3 has 13 residues. The chain has TRBV10-2 and TRBJ1-1; a possible D gene is TRBD1 (5 bases). The sequence was obtained from a woman in her twenties or thirties with Graves' hyperthyroidism that later progressed to Graves' ophthalmopathy. Input material: blood. CDR3 in amino acids: CASNIGGNTEAFF. The CDR3 DNA sequence: TGCGCCAGCAACATTGGGGGGAACACTGAAGCTTTCTTT.